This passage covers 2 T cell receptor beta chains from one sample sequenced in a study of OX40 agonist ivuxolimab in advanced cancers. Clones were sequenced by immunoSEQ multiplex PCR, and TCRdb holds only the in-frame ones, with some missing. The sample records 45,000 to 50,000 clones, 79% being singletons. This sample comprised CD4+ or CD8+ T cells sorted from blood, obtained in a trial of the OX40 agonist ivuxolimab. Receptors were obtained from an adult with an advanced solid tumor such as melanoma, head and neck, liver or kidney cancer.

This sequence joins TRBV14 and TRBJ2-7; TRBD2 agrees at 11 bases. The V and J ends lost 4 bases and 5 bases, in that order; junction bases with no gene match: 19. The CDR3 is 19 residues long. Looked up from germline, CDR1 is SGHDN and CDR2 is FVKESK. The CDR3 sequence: CASSPFGRASGRRVDEQYF. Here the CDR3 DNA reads TGTGCCAGCAGCCCATTTGGACGGGCTAGCGGGAGGAGAGTGGACGAGCAGTACTTC.

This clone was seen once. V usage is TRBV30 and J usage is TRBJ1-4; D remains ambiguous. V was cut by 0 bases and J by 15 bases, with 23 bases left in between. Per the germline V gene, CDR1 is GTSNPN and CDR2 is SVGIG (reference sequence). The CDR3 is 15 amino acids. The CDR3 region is CAWSVLGGWNQEVFF. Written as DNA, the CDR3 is TGTGCCTGGAGTGTACTTGGCGGTTGGAACCAGGAGGTGTTTTTT.